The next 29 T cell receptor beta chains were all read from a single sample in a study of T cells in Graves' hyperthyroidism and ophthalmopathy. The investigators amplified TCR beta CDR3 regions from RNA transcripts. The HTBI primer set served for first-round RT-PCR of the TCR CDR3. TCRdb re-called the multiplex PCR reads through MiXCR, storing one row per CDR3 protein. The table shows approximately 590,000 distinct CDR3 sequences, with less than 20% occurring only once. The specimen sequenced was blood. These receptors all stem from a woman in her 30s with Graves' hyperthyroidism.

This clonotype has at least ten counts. CDR3 DNA sequence: TGTGCCAGCAAACCTGGGGGGAATTCACCCCTCCACTTT. Its translation: CASKPGGNSPLHF. The chain is built from TRBV6-1 and TRBJ1-6, with D perhaps matching TRBD1 (5 bases). The CDR3 has 13 residues. Germline assignment: CDR1 MNHNS and CDR2 SASEGT. V shed 7 bases and J shed 7 bases, with 11 bases lying between them.

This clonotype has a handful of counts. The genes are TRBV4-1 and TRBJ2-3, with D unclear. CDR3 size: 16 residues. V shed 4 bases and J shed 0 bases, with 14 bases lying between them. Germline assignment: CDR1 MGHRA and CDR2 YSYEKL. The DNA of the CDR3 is TGCGCCAGCAGCCCCGAGGTTGGAACTAGCACAGATACGCAGTATTTT. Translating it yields CASSPEVGTSTDTQYF.

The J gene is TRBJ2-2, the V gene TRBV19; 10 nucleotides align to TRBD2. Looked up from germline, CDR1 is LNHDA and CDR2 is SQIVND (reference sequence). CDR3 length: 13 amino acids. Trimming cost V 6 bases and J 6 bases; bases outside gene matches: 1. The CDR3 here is CASRTSGSGELFF. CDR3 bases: TGTGCCAGTAGGACTAGCGGGTCCGGGGAGCTGTTTTTT.

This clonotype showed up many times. The CDR3 coding sequence is TGTGCCTGGAGTGTATTGGGACAGGGAGAGACCCAGTACTTC. As protein: CAWSVLGQGETQYF. The rearrangement joins TRBV30 to TRBJ2-5, with TRBD1 matching over 9 bases. Per the germline V gene, CDR1 is GTSNPN and CDR2 is SVGIG (reference sequence). J gave up 4 bases and V 0 bases, and 3 bases lay outside the gene matches. This CDR3 spans 14 amino acids.

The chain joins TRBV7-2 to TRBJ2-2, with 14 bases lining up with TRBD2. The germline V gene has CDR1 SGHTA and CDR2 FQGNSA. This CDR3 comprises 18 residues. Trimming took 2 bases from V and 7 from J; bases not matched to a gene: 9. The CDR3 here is CASSLTGTSGRRIGELFF. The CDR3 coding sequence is TGTGCCAGCAGCTTAACCGGGACTAGCGGGAGAAGGATCGGGGAGCTGTTTTTT.

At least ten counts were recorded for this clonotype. This chain's CDR3 is CASQATGLVGNTEAFF. Written as DNA, the CDR3 is TGTGCCAGCCAAGCGACAGGGCTCGTAGGGAACACTGAAGCTTTCTTT. This chain connects TRBV2 to TRBJ1-1; TRBD1 aligns across 7 bases. With V trimmed by 8 bases and J by 1 base, 13 bases remained unmatched. The CDR3 consists of 16 residues. The germline V gene encodes CDR1 SNHLY and CDR2 FYNNEI.

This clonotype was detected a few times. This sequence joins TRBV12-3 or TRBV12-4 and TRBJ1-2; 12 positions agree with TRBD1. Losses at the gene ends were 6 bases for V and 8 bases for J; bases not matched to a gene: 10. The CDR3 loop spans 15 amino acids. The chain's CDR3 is CASSEPGQGARGYTF. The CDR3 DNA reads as TGTGCCAGCAGCGAACCGGGACAGGGGGCCCGGGGCTACACCTTC.

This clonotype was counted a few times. The CDR3 loop reads CSVPWEVYGYTF. Written as DNA, the CDR3 is TGCAGCGTTCCTTGGGAGGTCTATGGCTACACCTTC. The gene calls are TRBV29-1 and TRBJ1-2; the D is unclear. V dropped 5 bases and J dropped 4 bases, with 11 bases sitting between them. Looked up from germline, CDR1 is SQVTM and CDR2 is ANQGSEA. The CDR3 has 12 amino acids. Full variable domain (rest looked up from reference TRBV29-1 and TRBJ1-2): SAVISQKPSRDICQRGTSLTIQCQVDSQVTMMFWYRQQPGQSLTLIATANQGSEATYESGFVIDKFPISRPNLTFSTLTVSNMSPEDSSIYLCSVPWEVYGYTFGSGTRLTVV.

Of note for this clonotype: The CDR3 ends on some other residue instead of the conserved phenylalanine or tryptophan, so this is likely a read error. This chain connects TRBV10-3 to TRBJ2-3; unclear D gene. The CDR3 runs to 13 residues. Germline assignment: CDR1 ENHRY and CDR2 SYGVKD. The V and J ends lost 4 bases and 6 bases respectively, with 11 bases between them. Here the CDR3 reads CAISVVNSDTQYC. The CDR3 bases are TGTGCCATCAGTGTAGTGAACTCGGATACGCAGTATTGT.

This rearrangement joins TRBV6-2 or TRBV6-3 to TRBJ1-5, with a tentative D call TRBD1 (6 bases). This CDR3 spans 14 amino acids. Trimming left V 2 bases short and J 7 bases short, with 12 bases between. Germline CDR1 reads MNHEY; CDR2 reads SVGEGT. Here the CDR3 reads CASSYGQGRQPQHF. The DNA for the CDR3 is TGTGCCAGCAGTTACGGGCAGGGGAGGCAGCCCCAGCATTTT.

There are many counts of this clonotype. CDR3 in DNA: TGCGCCAGCAGCCCGCCGGAGGGGGGAGGCTACACCTTC. Translation gives CASSPPEGGGYTF. The chain joins TRBV5-1 to TRBJ1-2; weak D call: TRBD1 (6 bases). The CDR3 spans 13 residues. Trimming left V 4 bases short and J 8 bases short, with 15 bases between. Germline CDR1 is SGHRS and CDR2 is YFSETQ.

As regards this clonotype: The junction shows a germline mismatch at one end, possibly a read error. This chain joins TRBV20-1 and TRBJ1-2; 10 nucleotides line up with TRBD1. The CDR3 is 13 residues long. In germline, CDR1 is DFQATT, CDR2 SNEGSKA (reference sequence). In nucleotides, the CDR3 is TGCGGTGCGAATCCGGGACAGGGGTATGGCTACACCTTC. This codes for CGANPGQGYGYTF.

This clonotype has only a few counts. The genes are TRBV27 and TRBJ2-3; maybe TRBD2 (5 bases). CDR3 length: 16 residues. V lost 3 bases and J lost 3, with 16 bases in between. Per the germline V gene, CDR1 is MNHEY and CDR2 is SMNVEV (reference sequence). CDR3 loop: CASSFQATEGTDTQYF. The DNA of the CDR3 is TGTGCCAGCAGTTTTCAAGCTACTGAGGGAACAGATACGCAGTATTTT.

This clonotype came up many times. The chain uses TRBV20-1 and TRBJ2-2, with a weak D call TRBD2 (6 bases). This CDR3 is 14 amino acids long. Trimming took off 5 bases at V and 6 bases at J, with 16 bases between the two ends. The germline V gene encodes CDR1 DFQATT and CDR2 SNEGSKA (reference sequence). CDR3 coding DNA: TGCAGTGCTCCCCCAGAGGGCGGGGCCGGGGAGCTGTTTTTT. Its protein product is CSAPPEGGAGELFF.

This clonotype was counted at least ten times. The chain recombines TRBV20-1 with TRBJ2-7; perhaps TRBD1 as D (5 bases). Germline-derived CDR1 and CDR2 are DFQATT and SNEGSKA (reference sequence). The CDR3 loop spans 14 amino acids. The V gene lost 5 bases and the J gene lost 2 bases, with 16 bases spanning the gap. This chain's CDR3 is CSAGKFRAPYEQYF. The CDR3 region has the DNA TGCAGTGCTGGAAAATTCAGGGCCCCCTACGAGCAGTACTTC.

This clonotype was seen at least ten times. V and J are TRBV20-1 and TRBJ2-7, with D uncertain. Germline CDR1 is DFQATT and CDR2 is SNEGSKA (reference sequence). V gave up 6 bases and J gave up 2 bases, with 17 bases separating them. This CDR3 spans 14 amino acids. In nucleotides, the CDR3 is TGCAGTGCCACCAATCCCCGGTTACCCTACGAGCAGTACTTC. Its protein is CSATNPRLPYEQYF.

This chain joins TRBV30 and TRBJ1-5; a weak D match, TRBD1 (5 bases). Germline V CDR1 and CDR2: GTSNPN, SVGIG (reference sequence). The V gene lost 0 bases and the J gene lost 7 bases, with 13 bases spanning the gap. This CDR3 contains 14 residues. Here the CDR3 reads CAWSVRGAQQPQHF. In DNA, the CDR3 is TGTGCCTGGAGTGTACGAGGGGCGCAACAGCCCCAGCATTTT.

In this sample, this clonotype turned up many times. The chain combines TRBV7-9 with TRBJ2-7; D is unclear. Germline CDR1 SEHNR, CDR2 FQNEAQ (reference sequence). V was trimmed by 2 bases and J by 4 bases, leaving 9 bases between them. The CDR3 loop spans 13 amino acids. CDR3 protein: CASSLSVEYEQYF. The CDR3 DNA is TGTGCCAGCAGCTTAAGTGTGGAATACGAGCAGTACTTC.

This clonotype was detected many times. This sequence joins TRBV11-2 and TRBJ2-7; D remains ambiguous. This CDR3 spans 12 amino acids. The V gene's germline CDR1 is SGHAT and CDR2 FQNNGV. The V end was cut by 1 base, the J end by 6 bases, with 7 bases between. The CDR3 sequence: CASSLVHFEQYF. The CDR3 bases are TGTGCCAGCAGCTTAGTACATTTCGAGCAGTACTTC.

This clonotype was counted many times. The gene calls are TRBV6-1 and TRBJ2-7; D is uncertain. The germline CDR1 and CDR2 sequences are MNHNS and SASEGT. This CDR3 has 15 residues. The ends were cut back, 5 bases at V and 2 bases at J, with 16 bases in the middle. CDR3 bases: TGTGCCAGCAGTTATACCTTGGCCAGAGCCTACGAGCAGTACTTC. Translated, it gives CASSYTLARAYEQYF.

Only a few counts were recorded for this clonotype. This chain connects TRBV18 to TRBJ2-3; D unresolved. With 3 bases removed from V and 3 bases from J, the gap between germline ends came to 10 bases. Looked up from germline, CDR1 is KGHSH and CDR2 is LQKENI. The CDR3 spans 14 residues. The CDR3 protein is CASSPQLETDTQYF. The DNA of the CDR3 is TGTGCCAGCTCACCGCAGCTAGAAACAGATACGCAGTATTTT.

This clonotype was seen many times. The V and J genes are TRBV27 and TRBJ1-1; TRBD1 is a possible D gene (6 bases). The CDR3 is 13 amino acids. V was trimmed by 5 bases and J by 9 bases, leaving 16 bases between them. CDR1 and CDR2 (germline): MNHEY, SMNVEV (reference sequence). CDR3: CASSPLRQEQAFF. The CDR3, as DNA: TGTGCCAGCAGTCCACTACGACAGGAACAAGCTTTCTTT.

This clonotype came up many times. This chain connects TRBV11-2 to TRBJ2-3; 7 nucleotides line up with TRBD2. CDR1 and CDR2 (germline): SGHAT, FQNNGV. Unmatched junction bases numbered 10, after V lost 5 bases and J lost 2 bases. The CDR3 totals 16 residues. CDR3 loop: CASSARGVITTDTQYF. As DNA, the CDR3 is TGTGCCAGCAGCGCACGGGGGGTGATAACCACAGATACGCAGTATTTT.

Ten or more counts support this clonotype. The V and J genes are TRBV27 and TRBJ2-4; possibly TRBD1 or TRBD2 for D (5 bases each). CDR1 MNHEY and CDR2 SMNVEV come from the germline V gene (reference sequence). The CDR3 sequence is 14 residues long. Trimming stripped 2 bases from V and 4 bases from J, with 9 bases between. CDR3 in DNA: TGTGCCAGCAGTTTACCGGGGCCAAAAAACATTCAGTACTTC. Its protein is CASSLPGPKNIQYF.

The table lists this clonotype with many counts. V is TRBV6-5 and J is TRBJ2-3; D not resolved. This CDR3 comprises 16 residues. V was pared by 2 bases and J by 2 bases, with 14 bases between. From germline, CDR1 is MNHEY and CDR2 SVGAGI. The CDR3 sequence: CASSYVLHSYTDTQYF. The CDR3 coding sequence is TGTGCCAGCAGTTACGTACTGCACAGTTACACAGATACGCAGTATTTT.

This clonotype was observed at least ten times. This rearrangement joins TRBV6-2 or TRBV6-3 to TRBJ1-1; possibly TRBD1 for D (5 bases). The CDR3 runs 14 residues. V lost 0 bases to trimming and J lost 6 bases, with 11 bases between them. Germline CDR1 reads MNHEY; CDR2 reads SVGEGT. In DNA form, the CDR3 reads TGTGCCAGCAGTTACTCTTCGGGGCGGGCTGAAGCTTTCTTT. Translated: CASSYSSGRAEAFF.

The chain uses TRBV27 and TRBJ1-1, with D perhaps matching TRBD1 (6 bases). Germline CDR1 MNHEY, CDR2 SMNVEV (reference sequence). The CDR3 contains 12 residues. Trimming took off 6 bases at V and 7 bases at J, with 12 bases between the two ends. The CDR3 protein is CASSRGGREAFF. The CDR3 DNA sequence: TGTGCCAGCAGCCGAGGGGGTCGTGAAGCTTTCTTT.

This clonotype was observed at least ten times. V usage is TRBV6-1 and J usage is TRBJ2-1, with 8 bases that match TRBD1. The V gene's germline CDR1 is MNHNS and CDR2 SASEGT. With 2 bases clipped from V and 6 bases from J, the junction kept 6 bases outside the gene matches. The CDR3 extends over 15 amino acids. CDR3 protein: CASSELNRGSNEQFF. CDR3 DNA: TGTGCCAGCAGTGAATTGAACAGGGGGAGCAATGAGCAGTTCTTC.

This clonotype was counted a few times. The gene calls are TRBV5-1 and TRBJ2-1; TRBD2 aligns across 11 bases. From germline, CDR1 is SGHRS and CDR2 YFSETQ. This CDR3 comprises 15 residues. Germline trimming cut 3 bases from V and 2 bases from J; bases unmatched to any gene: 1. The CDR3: CASSWGLAAYNEQFF. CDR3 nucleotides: TGCGCCAGCAGCTGGGGACTAGCGGCCTACAATGAGCAGTTCTTC.